This T cell receptor (beta chain) was retrieved from a study of blood T cell repertoires in COVID-19. Study context: The United States, Italy and Spain provided the acute and convalescent COVID-19 samples. From T cells, B-cell-depleted T cells, or PBMCs came the material, which was cDNA or gDNA.

In the original analysis: Reference gene primers were amplified, and this amplification served to estimate nucleated cell counts. Sequencing was performed with immunoSEQ multiplex PCR; in TCRdb, only in-frame clones are kept and a portion is missing. For V, J and clone size, that table is used; D and trimming come from the DNA. The profile covers fewer than 250,000 clones, with more than 75% appearing a single time and about 3% taken by the ten largest. The sample comprised peripheral blood. This clonotype originated in a man aged 55 to 70 with acute or convalescent COVID-19.

Here the CDR3 DNA reads TGTGCCATCAGTGAGTCGGGGACAGCTCAGCCCCAGCATTTT. Its translation is CAISESGTAQPQHF. The chain carries TRBV10-3 and TRBJ1-5; 7 nucleotides match TRBD1. The CDR3 is 14 residues long. From germline, CDR1 is ENHRY and CDR2 SYGVKD. The V segment lost 0 bases and the J segment 6 bases; nucleotides outside the gene matches: 2.